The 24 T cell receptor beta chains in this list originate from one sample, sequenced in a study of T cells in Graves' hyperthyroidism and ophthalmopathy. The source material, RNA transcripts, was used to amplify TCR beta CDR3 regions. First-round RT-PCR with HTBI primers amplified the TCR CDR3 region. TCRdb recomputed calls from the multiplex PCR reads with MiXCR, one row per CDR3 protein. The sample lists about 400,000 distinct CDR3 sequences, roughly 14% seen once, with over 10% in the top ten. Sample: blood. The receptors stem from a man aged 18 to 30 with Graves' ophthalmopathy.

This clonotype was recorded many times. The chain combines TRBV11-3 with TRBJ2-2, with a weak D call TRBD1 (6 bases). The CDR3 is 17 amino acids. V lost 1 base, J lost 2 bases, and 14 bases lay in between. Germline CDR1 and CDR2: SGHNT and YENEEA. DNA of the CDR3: TGTGCCAGCAGCTTAGGCTCCGGGACACCTAACACCGGGGAGCTGTTTTTT. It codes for CASSLGSGTPNTGELFF.

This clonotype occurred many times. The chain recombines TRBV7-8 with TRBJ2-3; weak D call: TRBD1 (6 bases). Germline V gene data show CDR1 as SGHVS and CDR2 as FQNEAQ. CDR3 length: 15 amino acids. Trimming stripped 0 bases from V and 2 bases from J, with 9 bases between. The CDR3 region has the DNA TGTGCCAGCAGCTTAGCGCGGACAGTCACAGATACGCAGTATTTT. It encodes CASSLARTVTDTQYF.

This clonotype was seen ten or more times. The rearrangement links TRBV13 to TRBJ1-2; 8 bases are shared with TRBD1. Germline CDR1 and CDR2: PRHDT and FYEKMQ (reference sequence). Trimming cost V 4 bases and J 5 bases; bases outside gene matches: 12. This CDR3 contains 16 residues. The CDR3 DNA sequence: TGTGCCAGCAGCTCACCGGGACAGGAGACTGTTTATGGCTACACCTTC. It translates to CASSSPGQETVYGYTF. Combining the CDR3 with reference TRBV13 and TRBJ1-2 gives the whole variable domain AAGVIQSPRHLIKEKRETATLKCYPIPRHDTVYWYQQGPGQDPQFLISFYEKMQSDKGSIPDRFSAQQFSDYHSELNMSSLELGDSALYFCASSSPGQETVYGYTFGSGTRLTVV.

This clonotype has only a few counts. CDR3 protein: CASSTSTTYEQYF. In DNA, the CDR3 is TGTGCCAGCAGTACGAGTACCACCTACGAGCAGTACTTC. The V and J genes are TRBV27 and TRBJ2-7; no reliable D call. Germline lookup yields CDR1 MNHEY and CDR2 SMNVEV (reference sequence). Deletions cut 5 bases from V and 2 bases from J, with 10 bases between. The CDR3 spans 13 residues.

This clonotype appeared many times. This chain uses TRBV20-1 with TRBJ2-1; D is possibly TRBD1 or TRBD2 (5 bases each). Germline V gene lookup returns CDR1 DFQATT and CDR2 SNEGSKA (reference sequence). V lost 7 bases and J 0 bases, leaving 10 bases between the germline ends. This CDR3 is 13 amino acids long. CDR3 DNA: TGCAGTGTCCGGGGCCGCTCCTACAATGAGCAGTTCTTC. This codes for CSVRGRSYNEQFF.

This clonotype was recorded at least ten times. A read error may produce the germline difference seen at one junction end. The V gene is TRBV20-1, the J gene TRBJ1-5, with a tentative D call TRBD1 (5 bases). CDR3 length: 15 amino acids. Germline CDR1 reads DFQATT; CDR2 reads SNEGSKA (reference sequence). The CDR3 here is CSAGEPGTGNQPQHF. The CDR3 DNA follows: TGCAGTGCTGGAGAACCGGGGACGGGCAATCAGCCCCAGCATTTT.

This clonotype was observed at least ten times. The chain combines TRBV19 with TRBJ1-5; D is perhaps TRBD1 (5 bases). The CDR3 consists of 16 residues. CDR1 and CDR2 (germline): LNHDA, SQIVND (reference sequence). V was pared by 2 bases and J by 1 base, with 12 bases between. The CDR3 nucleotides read TGTGCCAGTAGTATATTGAGGGGATCAAGCAATCAGCCCCAGCATTTT. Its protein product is CASSILRGSSNQPQHF.

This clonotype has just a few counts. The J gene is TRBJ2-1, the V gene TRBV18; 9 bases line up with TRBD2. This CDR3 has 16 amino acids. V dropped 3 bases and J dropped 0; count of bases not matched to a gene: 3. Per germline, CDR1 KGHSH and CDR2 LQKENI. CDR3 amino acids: CASSPLAGPSYNEQFF. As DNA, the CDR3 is TGTGCCAGCTCACCCCTAGCGGGGCCCTCCTACAATGAGCAGTTCTTC.

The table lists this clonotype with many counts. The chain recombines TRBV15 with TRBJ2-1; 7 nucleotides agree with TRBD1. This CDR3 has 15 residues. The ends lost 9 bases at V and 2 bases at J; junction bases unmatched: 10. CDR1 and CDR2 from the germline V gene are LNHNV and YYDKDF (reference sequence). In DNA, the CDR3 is TGTGCCACTACCTTTTCCGGGACAGCCTACAATGAGCAGTTCTTC. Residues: CATTFSGTAYNEQFF.

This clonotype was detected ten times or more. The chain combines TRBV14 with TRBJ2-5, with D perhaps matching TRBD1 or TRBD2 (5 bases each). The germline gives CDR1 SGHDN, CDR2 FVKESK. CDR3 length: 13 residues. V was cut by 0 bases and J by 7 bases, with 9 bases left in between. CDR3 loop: CASSQDRDGTQYF. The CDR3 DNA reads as TGTGCCAGCAGCCAAGACAGGGACGGGACCCAGTACTTC.

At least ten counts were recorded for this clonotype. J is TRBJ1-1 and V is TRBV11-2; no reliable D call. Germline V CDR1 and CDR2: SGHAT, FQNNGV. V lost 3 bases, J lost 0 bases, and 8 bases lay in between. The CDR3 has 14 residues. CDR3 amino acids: CASSLSPMNTEAFF. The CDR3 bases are TGTGCCAGCAGCTTGTCTCCGATGAACACTGAAGCTTTCTTT.

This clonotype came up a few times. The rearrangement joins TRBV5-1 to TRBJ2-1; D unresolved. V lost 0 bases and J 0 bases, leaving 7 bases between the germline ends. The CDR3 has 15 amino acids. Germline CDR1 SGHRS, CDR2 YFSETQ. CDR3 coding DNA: TGCGCCAGCAGCTTGGTACCGCTCTCCTACAATGAGCAGTTCTTC. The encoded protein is CASSLVPLSYNEQFF.

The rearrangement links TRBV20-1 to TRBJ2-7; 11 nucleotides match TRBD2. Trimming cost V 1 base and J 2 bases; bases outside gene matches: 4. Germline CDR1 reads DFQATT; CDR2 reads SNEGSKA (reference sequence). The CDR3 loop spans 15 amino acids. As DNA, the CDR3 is TGCAGTGCTAGAGGGGCTAGCGGGGGGACCTACGAGCAGTACTTC. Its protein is CSARGASGGTYEQYF.

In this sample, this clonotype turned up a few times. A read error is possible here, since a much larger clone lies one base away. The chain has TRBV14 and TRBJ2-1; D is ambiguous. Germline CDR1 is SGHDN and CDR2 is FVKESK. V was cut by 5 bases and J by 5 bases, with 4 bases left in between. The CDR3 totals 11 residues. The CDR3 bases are TGTGCCAGCAGCACCCACAATGAGCAGTTCTTC. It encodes CASSTHNEQFF.

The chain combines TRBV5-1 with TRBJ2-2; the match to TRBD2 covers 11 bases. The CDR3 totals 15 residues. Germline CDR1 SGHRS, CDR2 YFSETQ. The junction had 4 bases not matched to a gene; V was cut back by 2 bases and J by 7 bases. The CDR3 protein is CASSFTSGSGGELFF. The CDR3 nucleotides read TGCGCCAGCAGCTTTACTAGCGGGAGCGGCGGGGAGCTGTTTTTT. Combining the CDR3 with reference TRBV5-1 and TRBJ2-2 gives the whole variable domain KAGVTQTPRYLIKTRGQQVTLSCSPISGHRSVSWYQQTPGQGLQFLFEYFSETQRNKGNFPGRFSGRQFSNSRSEMNVSTLELGDSALYLCASSFTSGSGGELFFGEGSRLTVL.

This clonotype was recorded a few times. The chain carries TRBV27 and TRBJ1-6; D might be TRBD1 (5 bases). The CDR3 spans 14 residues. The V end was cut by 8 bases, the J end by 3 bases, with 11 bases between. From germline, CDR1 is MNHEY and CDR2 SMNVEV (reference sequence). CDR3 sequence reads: CASRQGYYNSPLHF. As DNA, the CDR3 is TGTGCCAGCCGCCAGGGTTACTATAATTCACCCCTCCACTTT.

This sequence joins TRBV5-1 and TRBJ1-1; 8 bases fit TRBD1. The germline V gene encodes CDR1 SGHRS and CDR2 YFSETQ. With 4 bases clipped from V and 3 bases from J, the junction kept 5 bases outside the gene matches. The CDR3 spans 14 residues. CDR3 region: CASSRLTGDTEAFF. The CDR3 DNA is TGCGCCAGCAGCCGACTGACAGGGGACACTGAAGCTTTCTTT. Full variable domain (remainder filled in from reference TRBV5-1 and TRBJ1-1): KAGVTQTPRYLIKTRGQQVTLSCSPISGHRSVSWYQQTPGQGLQFLFEYFSETQRNKGNFPGRFSGRQFSNSRSEMNVSTLELGDSALYLCASSRLTGDTEAFFGQGTRLTVV.

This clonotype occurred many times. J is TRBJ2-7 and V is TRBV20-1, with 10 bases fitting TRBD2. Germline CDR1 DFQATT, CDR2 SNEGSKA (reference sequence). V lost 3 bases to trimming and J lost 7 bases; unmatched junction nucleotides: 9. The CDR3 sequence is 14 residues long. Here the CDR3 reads CSASLLAGVQEQYF. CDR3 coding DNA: TGCAGTGCTAGTCTTCTAGCGGGAGTGCAGGAGCAGTACTTC.

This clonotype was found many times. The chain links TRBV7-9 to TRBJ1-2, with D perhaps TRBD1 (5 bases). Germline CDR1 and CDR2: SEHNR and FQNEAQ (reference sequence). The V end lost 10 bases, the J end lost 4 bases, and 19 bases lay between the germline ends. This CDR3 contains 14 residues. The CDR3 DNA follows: TGTGCCATCTCCATGGGGGAAATGGCCTATGGCTACACCTTC. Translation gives CAISMGEMAYGYTF.

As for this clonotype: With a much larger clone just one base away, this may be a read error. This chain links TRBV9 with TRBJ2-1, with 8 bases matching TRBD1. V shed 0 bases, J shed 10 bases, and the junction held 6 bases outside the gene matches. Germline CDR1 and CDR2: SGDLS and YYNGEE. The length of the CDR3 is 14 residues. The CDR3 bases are TGTGCCAGCAGCGTAGTTCCAGGGGGCTACGAGCAGTTCTTC. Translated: CASSVVPGGYEQFF.

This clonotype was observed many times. The CDR3 reads CASSVELEGAETQYF. CDR3 nucleotides: TGTGCCAGCAGCGTCGAACTCGAGGGGGCAGAGACCCAGTACTTC. The chain has TRBV11-2 and TRBJ2-5; 7 nucleotides line up with TRBD1. The CDR3 totals 15 residues. The V and J ends lost 5 bases and 4 bases, in that order; junction bases with no gene match: 10. Germline CDR1 is SGHAT and CDR2 is FQNNGV.

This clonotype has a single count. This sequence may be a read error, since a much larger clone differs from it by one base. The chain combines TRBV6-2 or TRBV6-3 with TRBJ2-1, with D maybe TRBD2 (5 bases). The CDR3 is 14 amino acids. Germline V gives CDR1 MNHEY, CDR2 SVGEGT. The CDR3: CASSPSLAHDEHFF. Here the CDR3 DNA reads TGTGCCAGCAGTCCTTCCCTAGCCCACGATGAGCACTTCTTC.

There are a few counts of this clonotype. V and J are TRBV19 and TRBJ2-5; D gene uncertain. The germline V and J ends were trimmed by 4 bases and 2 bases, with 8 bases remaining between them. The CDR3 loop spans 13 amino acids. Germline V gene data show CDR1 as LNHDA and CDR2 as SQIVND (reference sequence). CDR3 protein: CASSTSLQETQYF. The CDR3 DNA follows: TGTGCCAGTAGTACCTCCTTGCAAGAGACCCAGTACTTC.

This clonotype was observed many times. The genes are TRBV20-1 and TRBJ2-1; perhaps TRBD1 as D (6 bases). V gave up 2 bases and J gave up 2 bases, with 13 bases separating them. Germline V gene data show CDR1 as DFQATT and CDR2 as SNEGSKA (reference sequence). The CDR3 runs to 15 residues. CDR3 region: CSARIFKGAYNEQFF. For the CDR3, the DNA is TGCAGTGCTAGAATTTTTAAGGGGGCCTACAATGAGCAGTTCTTC.